Presented here are 11 T cell receptor beta chains from one specimen sequenced in a study of T cell responses to AZD1222 COVID-19 vaccine (dated by TCRdb to the early 2020s). Library creation used the immunoSEQ multiplex PCR assay. TCRdb provides this immuneACCESS table in a form limited to in-frame rearrangements. Some clones are lacking; in checked studies, under half of them reflect an unresolved V gene, and why the rest are absent is not known. A total of 250,000 to 300,000 clones appear in this sample, around 92% of them only once. The ten largest account for roughly 0.6% of the sample. This specimen's time point label, per the study, means: about 28 days (+/-7) after the second vaccine dose. The source was peripheral blood, collected 28 days after the second AZD1222 dose. These receptors were taken from an adult who received the AZD1222 COVID-19 vaccine.

The chain links TRBV6-5 to TRBJ1-2; perhaps TRBD1 as D (5 bases). There are 13 residues in the CDR3. Deletions cut 3 bases from V and 8 bases from J, with 13 bases between. CDR1 is MNHEY, CDR2 SVGAGI, per germline. The CDR3 loop is CASSYSGTGGYTF. CDR3 sequence (DNA): TGTGCCAGCAGTTATTCGGGGACGGGGGGCTACACCTTC.

This clone was recorded once. The chain carries TRBV12-5 and TRBJ1-2; no reliable D call. This CDR3 contains 14 residues. Trimming removed 2 bases at V and 2 bases at J, with 9 bases between. CDR1 and CDR2 (germline): LGHNT, FRNRAP. The CDR3 DNA is TGTGCTAGTGGTTTGTCGACGACAAACTATGGCTACACCTTC. It specifies CASGLSTTNYGYTF.

This clone came up once. This chain links TRBV5-6 with TRBJ2-5; the D gene is possibly TRBD2 (5 bases). Trimming left V 0 bases short and J 5 bases short, with 11 bases between. The CDR3 loop spans 14 amino acids. CDR1 and CDR2 from the germline V gene are SGHDT and YYEEEE. CDR3 sequence (DNA): TGTGCCAGCAGCTTGGCCTCGGGGTCGGAGACCCAGTACTTC. Protein product: CASSLASGSETQYF.

This clone is a singleton in its sample. This chain joins TRBV5-1 and TRBJ2-7, with D tentatively TRBD1 (7 bases). The V gene's germline CDR1 is SGHRS and CDR2 YFSETQ. The V and J ends lost 7 bases and 0 bases respectively, with 14 bases between them. The CDR3 covers 14 residues. For the CDR3, the DNA is TGCGCCAGCCAGGAGGGACAGAACTCCTACGAGCAGTACTTC. It specifies CASQEGQNSYEQYF.

This clone was seen just once. This chain joins TRBV4-3 and TRBJ1-1; perhaps TRBD1 as D (5 bases). Germline assignment: CDR1 LGHNA and CDR2 YSLEER. V lost 4 bases, J lost 4 bases, and 22 bases lay in between. The CDR3 sequence is 17 residues long. This chain's CDR3 is CASSPQPGPTRGTEAFF. In DNA form, the CDR3 reads TGCGCCAGCAGCCCTCAGCCGGGGCCTACCCGGGGCACTGAAGCTTTCTTT.

The chain links TRBV29-1 to TRBJ1-2; D is possibly TRBD1 (6 bases). The CDR3 consists of 12 residues. Germline V gene sequence: CDR1 SQVTM, CDR2 ANQGSEA. Trimming left V 3 bases short and J 12 bases short, with 17 bases between. In DNA, the CDR3 is TGCAGCGTTGACGAGGCAGGGGTGGCGAACACCTTC. It yields the protein CSVDEAGVANTF.

This chain uses TRBV28 with TRBJ1-2, with TRBD1 matching over 8 bases. The germline V gene has CDR1 MDHEN and CDR2 SYDVKM. The CDR3 has 12 residues. V lost 4 bases, J lost 7 bases, and 2 bases stayed unmatched. This CDR3 is CASSSGGSGYTF. Here the CDR3 DNA reads TGTGCCAGCAGTTCAGGGGGCTCTGGCTACACCTTC.

The chain is built from TRBV10-3 and TRBJ1-2, with D perhaps TRBD1 (6 bases). With 8 bases removed from V and 4 bases from J, the gap between germline ends came to 14 bases. CDR1 ENHRY and CDR2 SYGVKD come from the germline V gene. The CDR3 has 13 residues. The CDR3 loop reads CAIGSGTTYGYTF. CDR3 nucleotide sequence: TGTGCCATCGGATCCGGGACAACCTATGGCTACACCTTC.

The V gene is TRBV2, the J gene TRBJ1-3, with 7 bases aligning to TRBD1. V shed 4 bases and J 2 bases; nucleotides not matched to a gene: 5. This CDR3 is built from 15 residues. In germline, CDR1 is SNHLY, CDR2 FYNNEI. CDR3 DNA sequence: TGTGCCAGCAGTGTGGAGGGGGCGCCTGGAAACACCATATATTTT. Its translation: CASSVEGAPGNTIYF.

This chain uses TRBV7-9 with TRBJ2-7; D remains ambiguous. The CDR3 has 12 amino acids. CDR1 and CDR2 from the germline V gene are SEHNR and FQNEAQ (reference sequence). With 4 bases removed from V and 0 bases from J, the gap between germline ends came to 4 bases. CDR3 coding DNA: TGTGCCAGCAGCTCCAACTCCTACGAGCAGTACTTC. This encodes CASSSNSYEQYF.

The gene calls are TRBV5-1 and TRBJ2-2; TRBD2 aligns across 13 bases. The germline V gene has CDR1 SGHRS and CDR2 YFSETQ. This CDR3 is built from 17 residues. The ends lost 0 bases at V and 4 bases at J; junction bases unmatched: 3. CDR3 region: CASSLGTSGSRTGELFF. The CDR3 DNA follows: TGCGCCAGCAGCTTGGGGACTAGCGGGAGTCGCACCGGGGAGCTGTTTTTT.